This T cell receptor (beta chain) was captured in a study of T cell clonotyping in hematopoietic cell transplantation. Germline V gives CDR1 ENHRY, CDR2 SYGVKD. The CDR3 is 14 residues long. V shed 3 bases, J shed 4 bases, and the junction held 4 bases outside the gene matches. TCRdb keeps only in-frame clones here, not all; method: immunoSEQ multiplex PCR. Altogether thousands of clones are present, approximately 96% being singletons, with the ten largest covering around 2.6%. Findings and limits, study-wide: CD4 and CD8 repertoire contributions could not be separated without sorting. At the given depth, recipient repertoires were over 95% de novo clonotypes. Pathologically expanded recipient clonotypes increased progressively from day 30 to day 180 as diversity fell.

Worth noting for this clone: Its antigen is undetermined.

Recipients were bled about 28 days pretransplant and at posttransplant days 30, 100, 180. The material was PBMCs, obtained 100 days after allogeneic stem cell transplant. The rearrangement links TRBV10-3 to TRBJ2-7, with 9 bases identical to TRBD2. The receptor comes from a male patient between 35 and 55 years old who had an allogeneic stem cell transplant from a related donor, so the T cells may come from the graft donor. Some clones in this sample may be carry-over from other donors' samples. The DNA of the CDR3 is TGTGCCATCAGTGATGCGGGAGGGCCGTACGAGCAGTACTTC. This encodes CAISDAGGPYEQYF.